These 7 T cell receptor beta chains share one sample of origin, sequenced in a study of T cells in Graves' hyperthyroidism and ophthalmopathy. Amplified regions were TCR beta CDR3 sequences from RNA transcripts. When the TCR CDR3 underwent first-round RT-PCR, the HTBI primer set was used. TCRdb reanalysed the multiplex PCR reads using MiXCR and keeps one entry per CDR3 protein. The sample has roughly 500,000 distinct CDR3 sequences; over 35% are singletons. Source material: peripheral blood or thyroid tissue (not recorded which). Every receptor here comes from an adult woman with Graves' disease, either hyperthyroidism or ophthalmopathy (not recorded which).

As concerns this clonotype: Sequence at one end of the junction differs from germline and may be a read error. The V gene is TRBV25-1, the J gene TRBJ1-5, with 9 bases aligning to TRBD1. Germline CDR1 reads MGHDK; CDR2 reads SYGVNS. The CDR3 length is 18 residues. The chain's CDR3 is CACSAGRADRGHGQPQHF. CDR3 nucleotides: TGTGCCTGCAGTGCTGGAAGGGCGGACAGGGGCCATGGTCAGCCCCAGCATTTT.

The V call is TRBV11-2, the J call TRBJ2-5, with 11 bases identical to TRBD1. This CDR3 is built from 18 residues. CDR1 SGHAT and CDR2 FQNNGV come from the germline V gene. J was trimmed by 4 bases and V by 5 bases; bases with no gene match: 15. CDR3 nucleotide sequence: TGTGCCAGCAGCCCTAGGAAAATAGGACAGGGGGCGGGAGAGACCCAGTACTTC. This gives the protein CASSPRKIGQGAGETQYF.

This sequence joins TRBV20-1 and TRBJ2-7, with 7 positions matching TRBD1. The CDR3 runs 15 residues. The junction had 8 bases not matched to a gene; V was cut back by 0 bases and J by 3 bases. Germline V gives CDR1 DFQATT, CDR2 SNEGSKA (reference sequence). In DNA, the CDR3 is TGCAGTGCTAGAGATTTTGGACAGGACCTCTACGAGCAGTACTTC. Its protein product is CSARDFGQDLYEQYF.

The chain recombines TRBV7-2 with TRBJ2-5; possibly TRBD2 for D (5 bases). V was shortened by 5 bases and J by 7 bases, with 11 bases between the two germline ends. Germline V lookup: CDR1 SGHTA, CDR2 FQGNSA. The CDR3 totals 12 residues. CDR3 in DNA: TGTGCCAGCAGCGAGATGGGGAGGACCCAGTACTTC. This sequence encodes CASSEMGRTQYF.

The V gene is TRBV7-9, the J gene TRBJ2-5; either TRBD1 or TRBD2 may supply D (7 bases each). Looked up from germline, CDR1 is SEHNR and CDR2 is FQNEAQ (reference sequence). CDR3 size: 19 residues. The V end lost 0 bases, the J end lost 0 bases, and 20 bases lay between the germline ends. CDR3 sequence reads: CASSLAPTRRGGYQETQYF. CDR3 sequence (DNA): TGTGCCAGCAGCTTAGCCCCGACACGCAGGGGGGGGTACCAAGAGACCCAGTACTTC.

The rearrangement links TRBV20-1 to TRBJ1-5; the D is unclear. The CDR3 runs to 14 residues. In germline, CDR1 is DFQATT, CDR2 SNEGSKA (reference sequence). Trimming removed 5 bases from V and 0 bases from J, with 11 bases in between. CDR3 residues: CSAEAYGSNQPQHF. CDR3 DNA: TGCAGTGCTGAGGCGTACGGTAGCAATCAGCCCCAGCATTTT.

The chain couples TRBV5-1 to TRBJ2-2; 7 bases are shared with TRBD1. The ends lost 3 bases at V and 8 bases at J; junction bases unmatched: 13. This CDR3 is 16 amino acids long. Germline lookup yields CDR1 SGHRS and CDR2 YFSETQ. The CDR3 nucleotides read TGCGCCAGCAGCTCCGGGGACAGCGCTGGCCTGGGGGAGCTGTTTTTT. Amino acid sequence: CASSSGDSAGLGELFF.